Each of the 3 T cell receptor beta chains below was sequenced from the same sample in a study of OX40 agonist ivuxolimab in advanced cancers. The method was immunoSEQ multiplex PCR; TCRdb's version includes in-frame clones alone and lacks a portion of them. The sample yields 90,000 or so clones, 85% to 90% seen once. The specimen comprised CD4+ or CD8+ T cells sorted from blood, sampled in a trial of the OX40 agonist ivuxolimab. The receptors here all came from an adult with an advanced solid tumor such as melanoma, head and neck, liver or kidney cancer.

The rearrangement links TRBV7-9 to TRBJ1-1; D gene ambiguous. Germline values: CDR1 SEHNR, CDR2 FQNEAQ (reference sequence). The CDR3 contains 14 residues. V lost 5 bases, J lost 1 base, and 11 bases lay in between. CDR3 region: CASSPVGRNTEAFF. CDR3 bases: TGTGCCAGCAGCCCCGTTGGGCGGAACACTGAAGCTTTCTTT.

This chain joins TRBV5-5 and TRBJ1-1, with a weak D call TRBD1 (5 bases). Germline lookup yields CDR1 SGHKS and CDR2 YYEKEE (reference sequence). The CDR3 length is 14 residues. The V and J ends lost 0 bases and 5 bases respectively, with 11 bases between them. The CDR3 loop reads CASSLAGTGTEAFF. Written as DNA, the CDR3 is TGTGCCAGCAGCTTGGCCGGGACGGGGACTGAAGCTTTCTTT. Combining the CDR3 with reference TRBV5-5 and TRBJ1-1 gives the whole variable domain DAGVTQSPTHLIKTRGQQVTLRCSPISGHKSVSWYQQVLGQGPQFIFQYYEKEERGRGNFPDRFSARQFPNYSSELNVNALLLGDSALYLCASSLAGTGTEAFFGQGTRLTVV.

DNA for the CDR3: TGTGCCACCAGCAGAGCTGGGGGGACCTCCTACGAGCAGTACTTC. Translated, it gives CATSRAGGTSYEQYF. The chain uses TRBV15 and TRBJ2-7, with a possible D match to TRBD2 (6 bases). V lost 1 base and J 0 bases, leaving 10 bases between the germline ends. The CDR3 spans 15 residues. Germline V gives CDR1 LNHNV, CDR2 YYDKDF (reference sequence).